These T cell receptor beta chains were read from a single sample in a study of blood T cell repertoires in COVID-19. Sequencing used immunoSEQ multiplex PCR; TCRdb keeps in-frame clones, though not all of them. Of hundreds of thousands of clones in the sample, around 89% were seen once. Source material: PBMCs or T cells enriched from blood (not recorded which). The receptors come from a woman aged 60 to 75 in a cohort exposed to, infected with or recovered from COVID-19 (not recorded which). Each CDR3 is given with its conserved first and last residue. The D gene is left open where the match is weak.

d_call	j_call	v_call	cdr3_aa
.	TRBJ2-5	TRBV30	CAWSFSSGETQYF
TRBD1	TRBJ2-1	TRBV5-4	CASSFAGQGYNEQFF
.	TRBJ1-1	TRBV11-2	CASSLGRGGTEAFF
TRBD1	TRBJ2-1	TRBV5-1	CASSTTGAGYNEQFF
TRBD1	TRBJ1-4	TRBV5-1	CASSFGRVPGGIMSNEKLFF
TRBD2	TRBJ2-1	TRBV27	CASSLPTSGGPWDEQFF
.	TRBJ1-1	TRBV4-1	CASSQVGTGNTEAFF
TRBD1	TRBJ1-4	TRBV2	CASSAPGTGGEKLFF
TRBD1	TRBJ2-6	TRBV24-1	CATSSQRGPGANVLTF
TRBD1	TRBJ1-5	TRBV10-3	CAIREQGHSNQPQHF
.	TRBJ2-1	TRBV24-1	CATSDSGGGYNEQFF
.	TRBJ1-1	TRBV28	CASRPTRNTEAFF
.	TRBJ2-7	TRBV28	CASSLSPGYEQYF
.	TRBJ1-3	TRBV11-2	CASSLDGGSGNTIYF
TRBD2	TRBJ2-5	TRBV24-1	CATSDPVLAGGGETQYF
.	TRBJ2-7	TRBV2	CASSEFQGLELDEQYF
TRBD1	TRBJ1-4	TRBV5-1	CASSRTGWANEKLFF
.	TRBJ1-5	TRBV19	CASAGQSNQPQHF